This T cell receptor beta chain was identified during a study of cytomegalovirus exposure and HLA in healthy donors. Regarding this clone: Antigen: not known.

The J segment lost 10 bases and the V segment lost 1 base, leaving 8 bases of the junction unmatched. This CDR3 spans 15 amino acids. Germline CDR1 is SGHNT and CDR2 is YENEEA. Study results and caveats: Some V segments could not be told apart, so they were left out, TRBV6-2 and TRBV6-3 among them.

Primers for the PCR totalled 60 Vbeta and 13 Jbeta. Using immunoSEQ multiplex PCR, the repertoire was profiled, and TCRdb retains in-frame clones only, with some absent. The sample lists about 110,000 clones, about 80% occurring once. Sample: PBMCs. The receptor was isolated from a woman aged 40 to 50 in good health and CMV-seronegative. The rearrangement joins TRBV11-3 to TRBJ2-1; 9 bases are a match to TRBD1. The CDR3 nucleotides are TGTGCCAGCAGCTTAGCCGGGACAGGGACCATAGAGCAGTTCTTC. Translating it yields CASSLAGTGTIEQFF.